The 25 T cell receptor beta chains below were found in one sample sequenced in a study of T cells after yellow fever vaccination. TCRdb reanalysed the 5' RACE reads using MiXCR and keeps one entry per CDR3 protein. The profile covers some 73,000 distinct CDR3 sequences, with roughly 8% appearing a single time and 41% taken by the ten largest. Here the sequenced sample was CD8+ T cells sorted from PBMCs, taken on the day of the yellow fever booster vaccination. The origin of the receptors is a man younger than 40 who received the YFV17D yellow fever vaccine.

This clonotype came up a few times. This chain links TRBV19 with TRBJ1-1; TRBD1 agrees at 7 bases. The V gene's germline CDR1 is LNHDA and CDR2 SQIVND (reference sequence). This CDR3 region has 12 residues. Unmatched junction bases numbered 1, after V lost 3 bases and J lost 6 bases. The CDR3 DNA sequence: TGTGCCAGTAGTATGCAGGGGGCTGAAGCTTTCTTT. Protein: CASSMQGAEAFF.

This clonotype turned up a few times. The chain carries TRBV20-1 and TRBJ2-1; a weak D match, TRBD2 (6 bases). This CDR3 has 15 residues. CDR1 and CDR2 from the germline V gene are DFQATT and SNEGSKA (reference sequence). The V and J ends lost 3 bases and 0 bases respectively, with 12 bases between them. This CDR3 reads CSARRDRSSYNEQFF. The CDR3 DNA reads TGCAGTGCTAGGCGGGACCGTAGCTCCTACAATGAGCAGTTCTTC.

The genes are TRBV6-1 and TRBJ2-3; TRBD2 matches at 7 bases. V gave up 6 bases and J gave up 0 bases; unmatched junction bases: 9. This CDR3 spans 16 amino acids. The germline V gene encodes CDR1 MNHNS and CDR2 SASEGT. Here the CDR3 reads CASRSQSGVSTDTQYF. The DNA of the CDR3 is TGTGCCAGCAGATCCCAAAGCGGGGTTAGCACAGATACGCAGTATTTT.

J is TRBJ2-3 and V is TRBV7-2, with TRBD2 as a possible D gene (5 bases). V lost 5 bases, J lost 5 bases, and 14 bases lay in between. In germline, CDR1 is SGHTA, CDR2 FQGNSA. This CDR3 spans 14 amino acids. CDR3 region: CASSPWTLGDTQYF. CDR3 DNA: TGTGCCAGCAGCCCCTGGACTCTGGGAGATACGCAGTATTTT.

This clonotype came up many times. This sequence joins TRBV5-1 and TRBJ2-1; 10 positions agree with TRBD2. The CDR3 covers 17 residues. Unmatched junction bases numbered 11, after V lost 2 bases and J lost 6 bases. The germline V gene encodes CDR1 SGHRS and CDR2 YFSETQ. CDR3 region: CASSFMGLAGEGNEQFF. The CDR3 nucleotides read TGCGCCAGCAGCTTTATGGGCCTAGCGGGAGAGGGCAATGAGCAGTTCTTC.

V usage is TRBV15 and J usage is TRBJ2-7, with 8 bases that match TRBD1. The CDR3 spans 13 residues. V dropped 6 bases and J dropped 5; count of bases not matched to a gene: 6. The germline gives CDR1 LNHNV, CDR2 YYDKDF (reference sequence). The CDR3 sequence: CATRETGDHEQYF. In DNA form, the CDR3 reads TGTGCCACCAGAGAGACAGGGGACCACGAGCAGTACTTC.

The rearrangement joins TRBV12-3 or TRBV12-4 to TRBJ2-1, with D tentatively TRBD1 (5 bases). The V end lost 6 bases, the J end lost 8 bases, and 11 bases lay between the germline ends. This CDR3 is 12 amino acids long. The CDR3 loop reads CASRSQGYEQFF. CDR3 coding DNA: TGTGCCAGCAGGTCCCAGGGATATGAGCAGTTCTTC.

Remarks on this clonotype: A much larger clone sits a single nucleotide away, making a read error possible. This chain links TRBV13 with TRBJ2-1, with 10 bases fitting TRBD1. Trimming cost V 5 bases and J 10 bases; bases outside gene matches: 11. The CDR3 sequence is 15 residues long. Germline V CDR1 and CDR2: PRHDT, FYEKMQ (reference sequence). The CDR3 region has the DNA TGTGCCAGCAGCGCGGGACAGGGGCTGTTTGGGGAGCAGTTCTTC. This gives the protein CASSAGQGLFGEQFF. Complete variable domain (other parts from reference TRBV13 and TRBJ2-1): AAGVIQSPRHLIKEKRETATLKCYPIPRHDTVYWYQQGPGQDPQFLISFYEKMQSDKGSIPDRFSAQQFSDYHSELNMSSLELGDSALYFCASSAGQGLFGEQFFGPGTRLTVL.

The rearrangement joins TRBV9 to TRBJ2-5; D remains unclear. Trimming removed 4 bases from V and 0 bases from J, with 16 bases in between. The CDR3 consists of 16 residues. Germline values: CDR1 SGDLS, CDR2 YYNGEE. CDR3 residues: CASSSTQSVYQETQYF. As DNA, the CDR3 is TGTGCCAGCAGCTCCACCCAGTCAGTTTACCAAGAGACCCAGTACTTC. Using reference TRBV9 and TRBJ2-5 for the parts outside the CDR3, the full variable domain is DSGVTQTPKHLITATGQRVTLRCSPRSGDLSVYWYQQSLDQGLQFLIQYYNGEERAKGNILERFSAQQFPDLHSELNLSSLELGDSALYFCASSSTQSVYQETQYFGPGTRLLVL.

The V gene is TRBV28, the J gene TRBJ2-5; 14 bases are a match to TRBD2. This CDR3 contains 16 residues. Unmatched junction bases numbered 8, after V lost 6 bases and J lost 5 bases. The V gene's germline CDR1 is MDHEN and CDR2 SYDVKM. The CDR3 is CASSLTSGRARETQYF. DNA of the CDR3: TGTGCCAGCAGCCTGACTAGCGGGAGGGCTCGGGAGACCCAGTACTTC.

Turning to this clonotype: This may stem from a read error, because a much larger clone lies one nucleotide away. This rearrangement joins TRBV7-9 to TRBJ1-1, with D unresolved. Trimming cost V 3 bases and J 4 bases, with 12 bases left between them. Germline values: CDR1 SEHNR, CDR2 FQNEAQ (reference sequence). This CDR3 region has 14 residues. The chain's CDR3 is CASSLAGESTEAFF. The CDR3 nucleotides are TGTGCCAGCAGCTTGGCAGGAGAGAGCACTGAAGCTTTCTTT.

The rearrangement links TRBV19 to TRBJ2-2; 9 bases map to TRBD1. V shed 10 bases, J shed 4 bases, and the junction held 10 bases outside the gene matches. Germline lookup yields CDR1 LNHDA and CDR2 SQIVND (reference sequence). The CDR3 consists of 15 residues. The CDR3 here is CATKSRDRVTGELFF. For the CDR3, the DNA is TGTGCCACCAAATCCCGGGACAGGGTCACCGGGGAGCTGTTTTTT. The full variable domain, its missing parts supplied by reference TRBV19 and TRBJ2-2, is DGGITQSPKYLFRKEGQNVTLSCEQNLNHDAMYWYRQDPGQGLRLIYYSQIVNDFQKGDIAEGYSVSREKKESFPLTVTSAQKNPTAFYLCATKSRDRVTGELFFGEGSRLTVL.

The chain couples TRBV19 to TRBJ2-1, with D unclear. Trimming stripped 4 bases from V and 2 bases from J, with 3 bases between. From germline, CDR1 is LNHDA and CDR2 SQIVND (reference sequence). The CDR3 sequence is 12 residues long. CDR3 loop: CASSRAYNEQFF. The CDR3 DNA is TGTGCCAGTAGTAGGGCCTACAATGAGCAGTTCTTC.

Only a few counts were recorded for this clonotype. The J gene is TRBJ1-4, the V gene TRBV5-1; D is unresolved. CDR1 and CDR2 from the germline V gene are SGHRS and YFSETQ. The V end was cut by 2 bases, the J end by 3 bases, with 8 bases between. The CDR3 is 14 residues long. The DNA of the CDR3 is TGCGCCAGCAGCTTAGGGTCGGCTAATGAAAAACTGTTTTTT. Protein: CASSLGSANEKLFF.

This clonotype was seen only a few times. This chain uses TRBV6-2 or TRBV6-3 with TRBJ2-7, with 14 positions matching TRBD2. V lost 5 bases to trimming and J lost 2 bases; unmatched junction nucleotides: 11. The CDR3 is 18 residues long. The germline CDR1 and CDR2 sequences are MNHEY and SVGEGT. The CDR3 region is CASSGLAGGQSRAYEQYF. In DNA form, the CDR3 reads TGTGCCAGCAGTGGACTAGCGGGAGGACAGAGTAGGGCCTACGAGCAGTACTTC.

This clonotype was picked up many times. The chain employs TRBV7-2 and TRBJ2-7; D is uncertain. Germline V lookup: CDR1 SGHTA, CDR2 FQGNSA. Trimming cost V 7 bases and J 1 base, with 14 bases left between them. This CDR3 contains 14 residues. CDR3: CASTQRAGSYEQYF. Written as DNA, the CDR3 is TGTGCCAGCACCCAACGGGCAGGATCCTACGAGCAGTACTTC.

The V call is TRBV7-9, the J call TRBJ2-1; perhaps D is TRBD1 or TRBD2 (6 bases each). This CDR3 is 14 amino acids long. Deletions cut 7 bases from V and 8 bases from J, with 18 bases between. The germline V gene has CDR1 SEHNR and CDR2 FQNEAQ (reference sequence). The CDR3 nucleotides are TGTGCCAGCATCTTCCCCCCGGGGGCACATGAGCAGTTCTTC. Translation: CASIFPPGAHEQFF.

This chain connects TRBV19 to TRBJ2-2; 8 bases are a match to TRBD2. The germline gives CDR1 LNHDA, CDR2 SQIVND (reference sequence). V was pared by 7 bases and J by 6 bases, with 4 bases of the junction left unmatched. There are 13 residues in the CDR3. Here the CDR3 reads CASTLGGAGELFF. The CDR3 DNA reads TGTGCCAGTACCCTCGGGGGGGCCGGGGAGCTGTTTTTT.

This clonotype was detected ten times or more. CDR3 region: CSARDKRRALSYEQYF. The CDR3 DNA reads TGCAGTGCTAGAGATAAGAGGCGGGCGCTTTCCTACGAGCAGTACTTC. The chain combines TRBV20-1 with TRBJ2-7, with D perhaps TRBD2 (5 bases). The CDR3 contains 16 residues. The V gene lost 0 bases and the J gene lost 1 base, with 16 bases spanning the gap. Germline V gene sequence: CDR1 DFQATT, CDR2 SNEGSKA (reference sequence).

The CDR3: CASSLGLSGEQYF. Written as DNA, the CDR3 is TGTGCCAGCAGCTTGGGACTATCTGGCGAGCAGTACTTC. This chain links TRBV5-6 with TRBJ2-7; D perhaps matches TRBD2 (5 bases). Trimming shortened V by 0 bases and J by 6 bases, and 10 bases separated the two germline ends. CDR1 is SGHDT and CDR2 is YYEEEE in the germline V gene. This CDR3 is 13 amino acids long.

This clonotype has a handful of counts. The gene calls are TRBV6-2 or TRBV6-3 and TRBJ2-1; 10 bases are shared with TRBD2. The CDR3 is made up of 17 amino acids. V shed 0 bases and J 4 bases; nucleotides not matched to a gene: 6. In germline, CDR1 is MNHEY, CDR2 SVGEGT. The CDR3 coding sequence is TGTGCCAGCAGTTACTCGACCCGGACTAGCGGATACAATGAGCAGTTCTTC. Amino acids: CASSYSTRTSGYNEQFF.

This clonotype was recorded a few times. The V gene is TRBV11-2, the J gene TRBJ2-1; 7 bases align to TRBD1. V lost 4 bases, J lost 7 bases, and 7 bases stayed unmatched. Germline-derived CDR1 and CDR2 are SGHAT and FQNNGV. The CDR3 runs 14 residues. In DNA form, the CDR3 reads TGTGCCAGCAGCTCCTCGACAGGGCCAAATGAGCAGTTCTTC. This translates into CASSSSTGPNEQFF.

The V call is TRBV12-3 or TRBV12-4, the J call TRBJ1-2, with D unclear. Trimming took off 6 bases at V and 2 bases at J, with 4 bases between the two ends. The CDR3 contains 11 residues. The CDR3 DNA is TGTGCCAGCAGGGAGAACTATGGCTACACCTTC. This gives the protein CASRENYGYTF.

The chain recombines TRBV4-1 with TRBJ1-1; 12 bases align to TRBD1. V was pared by 0 bases and J by 4 bases, with 6 bases of the junction left unmatched. CDR3 size: 17 residues. CDR1 and CDR2 (germline): MGHRA, YSYEKL. The CDR3 nucleotides are TGCGCCAGCAGCCAAGATGGGGACAGGGGGCTTTTCACTGAAGCTTTCTTT. Protein product: CASSQDGDRGLFTEAFF.

This clonotype has more than one count but fewer than ten. The chain is built from TRBV11-2 and TRBJ2-1; 7 nucleotides match TRBD1. This CDR3 is built from 14 residues. Germline CDR1 and CDR2: SGHAT and FQNNGV. The ends lost 5 bases at V and 9 bases at J; junction bases unmatched: 10. In DNA, the CDR3 is TGTGCCAGCAGCACAACGACAGGGAGCGGTGAGCAGTTCTTC. This translates into CASSTTTGSGEQFF.